These T cell receptor beta chains were read from a single sample in a study of T cell changes during pregnancy in multiple sclerosis. Using immunoSEQ multiplex PCR, the repertoire was profiled, and TCRdb retains in-frame clones only, with some absent. Seen here are 60,000 to 85,000 clones, approximately 90% observed once, and the top ten hold approximately 1.4%. Sequenced here: peripheral blood, sampled in the second trimester of pregnancy. The source of these receptors is a female donor with multiple sclerosis, enrolled in a pregnancy study. CDR3s include the opening cysteine and the closing phenylalanine or tryptophan. Fields, in order: V gene, clone size, CDR3 length, D gene, J gene, CDR3 DNA, CDR3 protein. D genes are given only for firm matches. The size entry is marked missing in some rows and otherwise reads once, few, many or a size class.

V: TRBV7-9
size: -
length: 15
D: -
J: TRBJ2-5
DNA: TGTGCCAGCAGCCGTCCAGAAGGGAGTAGGGAGACCCAGTACTTC
CDR3: CASSRPEGSRETQYF

V: TRBV30
size: -
length: 11
D: TRBD1
J: TRBJ1-2
DNA: TGTGCCTGGAGCTCAGGGGGCGGCTACACCTTC
CDR3: CAWSSGGGYTF

V: TRBV6-5
size: -
length: 14
D: TRBD1
J: TRBJ2-5
DNA: TGTGCCAGCAGTTCATGGACAGGGAAAGAGACCCAGTACTTC
CDR3: CASSSWTGKETQYF

V: TRBV2
size: -
length: 14
D: TRBD2
J: TRBJ2-7
DNA: TGTGCCAGCAGTATTAGCGGGGGGGCCTACGAGCAGTACTTC
CDR3: CASSISGGAYEQYF

V: TRBV4-3
size: -
length: 14
D: -
J: TRBJ1-3
DNA: TGCGCCAGCAGCCAAGATTTCCAGGGAAACACCATATATTTT
CDR3: CASSQDFQGNTIYF

V: TRBV5-6
size: -
length: 14
D: TRBD1
J: TRBJ1-5
DNA: TGTGCCAGCAGCCGGACAGGCCGCAATCAGCCCCAGCATTTT
CDR3: CASSRTGRNQPQHF

V: TRBV6-5
size: -
length: 15
D: -
J: TRBJ1-2
DNA: TGTGCCAGCAGTTACTCGTCGGGGGACGGCTTTGGCTACACCTTC
CDR3: CASSYSSGDGFGYTF

V: TRBV18
size: -
length: 17
D: TRBD2
J: TRBJ2-7
DNA: TGTGCCAGCTCAAGACTAGCGGGAGGGCCGAAGAGTAACGAGCAGTACTTC
CDR3: CASSRLAGGPKSNEQYF

V: TRBV25-1
size: -
length: 12
D: -
J: TRBJ1-1
DNA: TGTGCCAGCAGTGCAGGGGTGACTGAAGCTTTCTTT
CDR3: CASSAGVTEAFF

V: TRBV29-1
size: few
length: 13
D: TRBD1
J: TRBJ1-2
DNA: TGCAGCGTTGGGGACAGCCTGGGATATGGCTACACCTTC
CDR3: CSVGDSLGYGYTF

V: TRBV19
size: -
length: 17
D: TRBD2
J: TRBJ2-1
DNA: TGTGCCAGTAGTATAGCTAGCGGGGCGTACTCCTACAATGAGCAGTTCTTC
CDR3: CASSIASGAYSYNEQFF

V: TRBV5-1
size: -
length: 16
D: -
J: TRBJ2-7
DNA: TGCGCCAGCAGGGAGCGGATTAATGATGGGTACTACGAGCAGTACTTC
CDR3: CASRERINDGYYEQYF

V: TRBV5-1
size: -
length: 15
D: TRBD2
J: TRBJ2-3
DNA: TGCGCCAGCAGCTTCGGGACTAGCGGCACAGATACGCAGTATTTT
CDR3: CASSFGTSGTDTQYF

V: TRBV19
size: -
length: 16
D: -
J: TRBJ1-3
DNA: TGTGCCAGTAGTACTGTACAGGATTCCCTCGGAAACACCATATATTTT
CDR3: CASSTVQDSLGNTIYF

V: TRBV10-3
size: -
length: 15
D: TRBD1
J: TRBJ1-5
DNA: TGTGCCATCAGTGAGGCCTTGGACAGGGACAAGCCCCAGCATTTT
CDR3: CAISEALDRDKPQHF

V: TRBV18
size: -
length: 12
D: -
J: TRBJ1-1
DNA: TGTGCCAGCTCACCAACAGACACTGAAGCTTTCTTT
CDR3: CASSPTDTEAFF

V: TRBV4-1
size: -
length: 17
D: TRBD2
J: TRBJ2-3
DNA: TGCGCCAGCAGCCCGGGGACTAGCGGGGCTAGCACAGATACGCAGTATTTT
CDR3: CASSPGTSGASTDTQYF

V: TRBV25-1
size: -
length: 17
D: TRBD2
J: TRBJ2-3
DNA: TGTGCCAGCAGTGAACTGCCTGAAAGCGGGGGCACAGATACGCAGTATTTT
CDR3: CASSELPESGGTDTQYF

V: TRBV5-1
size: -
length: 15
D: TRBD2
J: TRBJ2-1
DNA: TGCGCCAGCAGCTTGGAGGCTAGCGGGAGCAATGAGCAGTTCTTC
CDR3: CASSLEASGSNEQFF

V: TRBV2
size: -
length: 14
D: -
J: TRBJ2-3
DNA: TGTGCCAGCAGCACGGAAGGGGGCACAGATACGCAGTATTTT
CDR3: CASSTEGGTDTQYF

V: TRBV6-4
size: -
length: 14
D: TRBD2
J: TRBJ2-1
DNA: TGTGCCAGCAGTGACCAGGACGGCGGGAGGGAGCAGTTCTTC
CDR3: CASSDQDGGREQFF

V: TRBV5-1
size: -
length: 17
D: TRBD1
J: TRBJ2-7
DNA: TGCGCCAGCAGCTTTGGGAGAACCGGGACAGGCTCCTACGAGCAGTACTTC
CDR3: CASSFGRTGTGSYEQYF

V: TRBV30
size: -
length: 14
D: TRBD2
J: TRBJ2-5
DNA: TGTGCCTGGAGTGCTAGCGGGGGGGAAGAGACCCAGTACTTC
CDR3: CAWSASGGEETQYF

V: TRBV4-2
size: few
length: 14
D: TRBD1
J: TRBJ2-7
DNA: TGTGCCAGCAGCCACCGGACAGGGGGCTACGAGCAGTACTTC
CDR3: CASSHRTGGYEQYF

V: TRBV10-3
size: -
length: 16
D: -
J: TRBJ2-1
DNA: TGTGCCATCAGTGAGTCTTACAGGGAGGGGTTGAATGAGCAGTTCTTC
CDR3: CAISESYREGLNEQFF

V: TRBV7-2
size: -
length: 16
D: TRBD1
J: TRBJ1-2
DNA: TGTGCCAGCAGCTTAGTGGGCGGGACAGGGGGCTATGGCTACACCTTC
CDR3: CASSLVGGTGGYGYTF

V: TRBV18
size: once
length: 13
D: -
J: TRBJ1-1
DNA: TGTGCCAGCTCCACGCAGGGTGTCCTCGAAGCTTTCTTT
CDR3: CASSTQGVLEAFF

V: TRBV9
size: -
length: 16
D: TRBD1
J: TRBJ2-7
DNA: TGTGCCAGCAGTGCAGGGTTCGGACAGGGGGAAGGCGAGCAGTACTTC
CDR3: CASSAGFGQGEGEQYF

V: TRBV7-2
size: -
length: 16
D: -
J: TRBJ1-5
DNA: TGTGCCAGCAGCTTAGAGAGATCCAGGGGCAATCAGCCCCAGCATTTT
CDR3: CASSLERSRGNQPQHF

V: TRBV30
size: -
length: 13
D: -
J: TRBJ1-5
DNA: TGTGCCTGGAGTACAGGCAGCAATCAGCCCCAGCATTTT
CDR3: CAWSTGSNQPQHF

V: TRBV6-5
size: -
length: 16
D: -
J: TRBJ1-3
DNA: TGTGCCAGCAGTTACTCCGGGCAGGGCTCCGGAAACACCATATATTTT
CDR3: CASSYSGQGSGNTIYF

V: TRBV20-1
size: -
length: 11
D: -
J: TRBJ2-7
DNA: TGCAGTGGAGCAGGGGAGACCGAGCAGTACTTC
CDR3: CSGAGETEQYF

V: TRBV19
size: -
length: 13
D: -
J: TRBJ1-1
DNA: TGTGCCAGTAGTATAGGGAGCGAGGTTGAAGCTTTCTTT
CDR3: CASSIGSEVEAFF

V: TRBV18
size: -
length: 15
D: TRBD1
J: TRBJ2-7
DNA: TGTGCCAGCTCACCCCGGGACAGGGGGCTCTACGAGCAGTACTTC
CDR3: CASSPRDRGLYEQYF

V: TRBV18
size: -
length: 17
D: TRBD1
J: TRBJ2-5
DNA: TGTGCCAGCTCACCCGGGACAGGGCAGTCGGGACAAGAGACCCAGTACTTC
CDR3: CASSPGTGQSGQETQYF

V: TRBV18
size: -
length: 15
D: -
J: TRBJ1-5
DNA: TGTGCCAGCTCACCACAAGGGGCGATCAATCAGCCCCAGCATTTT
CDR3: CASSPQGAINQPQHF

V: TRBV5-4
size: -
length: 16
D: TRBD2
J: TRBJ2-3
DNA: TGTGCCAGCAGCTCGGGGGGGGGAAATGGCGCAGATACGCAGTATTTT
CDR3: CASSSGGGNGADTQYF

V: TRBV20-1
size: -
length: 11
D: -
J: TRBJ1-2
DNA: TGCAGTGCCGTGGCGGATCATGGCTACACCTTC
CDR3: CSAVADHGYTF

V: TRBV21-1
size: -
length: 13
D: -
J: TRBJ2-5
DNA: TGTGCCAGCAGCAATGGGACATCGGAGACCCAGTACTTC
CDR3: CASSNGTSETQYF